Presented here are 31 T cell receptor beta chains from one specimen sequenced in a study of shared clonotypes between healthy human individuals. Naive CD8 cells were CD45RO-negative, positively selected for CCR7, excluding terminally differentiated effector memory CD45RA+ cells. TCRdb keeps only in-frame clones here, not all; method: immunoSEQ multiplex PCR. The data show 630,000 or so clones, nearly 98% seen once. The specimen sequenced was naive CD8+ T cells sorted from blood. Source of these receptors: a man younger than 45 in good health.

The J gene is TRBJ2-2, the V gene TRBV18; 10 bases line up with TRBD2. The CDR3 runs to 16 residues. CDR1 is KGHSH, CDR2 LQKENI, per germline. V shed 0 bases and J 6 bases; nucleotides not matched to a gene: 4. The CDR3 sequence: CASSPPRAGGSGELFF. CDR3 nucleotide sequence: TGTGCCAGCTCACCACCGCGAGCGGGAGGGTCCGGGGAGCTGTTTTTT.

The chain links TRBV27 to TRBJ1-5; maybe TRBD1 (6 bases). Germline loops: CDR1 MNHEY, CDR2 SMNVEV (reference sequence). This CDR3 region has 14 residues. V gave up 5 bases and J gave up 7 bases, with 15 bases separating them. DNA of the CDR3: TGTGCCAGCAGTCATGGGGGCAGTCGGCAGCCCCAGCATTTT. Amino acid sequence: CASSHGGSRQPQHF.

The chain recombines TRBV5-4 with TRBJ2-5, with D tentatively TRBD2 (5 bases). V was trimmed by 0 bases and J by 3 bases, leaving 9 bases between them. Germline values: CDR1 SGHNT, CDR2 YYREEE (reference sequence). The CDR3 runs 14 residues. The CDR3 is CASSLAGMEETQYF. CDR3 nucleotides: TGTGCCAGCAGCTTGGCCGGGATGGAAGAGACCCAGTACTTC.

This sequence joins TRBV18 and TRBJ2-1, with 12 bases identical to TRBD2. The length of the CDR3 is 17 residues. The germline V gene has CDR1 KGHSH and CDR2 LQKENI. V was clipped by 3 bases and J by 8 bases; unmatched bases: 11. CDR3 nucleotide sequence: TGTGCCAGCTCACCGACTAGCGGGAGTGGGGTTGACGATGAGCAGTTCTTC. Translating gives CASSPTSGSGVDDEQFF.

The chain links TRBV5-6 to TRBJ2-7, with TRBD2 matching over 8 bases. Germline V CDR1 and CDR2: SGHDT, YYEEEE. The J segment lost 5 bases and the V segment lost 4 bases, leaving 8 bases of the junction unmatched. CDR3 size: 14 residues. The CDR3 protein is CASSGGLAENEQYF. CDR3 bases: TGTGCCAGCAGCGGAGGACTAGCCGAGAACGAGCAGTACTTC.

This rearrangement joins TRBV27 to TRBJ1-1; D is unresolved. CDR3 length equals 13 residues. The germline V gene has CDR1 MNHEY and CDR2 SMNVEV (reference sequence). Trimming pared 3 bases from V and 5 bases from J, leaving 10 bases between. CDR3 residues: CASSLGWRTEAFF. The CDR3 region has the DNA TGTGCCAGCAGTTTGGGGTGGAGAACTGAAGCTTTCTTT.

The gene calls are TRBV4-3 and TRBJ1-5; 10 nucleotides agree with TRBD1. Germline trimming cut 5 bases from V and 5 bases from J; bases unmatched to any gene: 3. The CDR3 is made up of 14 amino acids. Germline V lookup: CDR1 LGHNA, CDR2 YSLEER. The CDR3 protein is CASSFGQGDQPQHF. The CDR3 coding sequence is TGCGCCAGCAGCTTCGGACAGGGGGATCAGCCCCAGCATTTT.

J is TRBJ2-1 and V is TRBV5-5, with 11 bases fitting TRBD1. With 0 bases clipped from V and 2 bases from J, the junction kept 1 base outside the gene matches. The CDR3 totals 16 residues. Germline lookup yields CDR1 SGHKS and CDR2 YYEKEE (reference sequence). The CDR3 loop reads CASSLVGQGAYNEQFF. CDR3 sequence (DNA): TGTGCCAGCAGCTTGGTGGGACAGGGGGCCTACAATGAGCAGTTCTTC. Full variable domain (missing parts from reference TRBV5-5 and TRBJ2-1): DAGVTQSPTHLIKTRGQQVTLRCSPISGHKSVSWYQQVLGQGPQFIFQYYEKEERGRGNFPDRFSARQFPNYSSELNVNALLLGDSALYLCASSLVGQGAYNEQFFGPGTRLTVL.

The rearrangement joins TRBV29-1 to TRBJ2-1, with TRBD2 matching over 8 bases. The trim removed 7 bases at V and 6 bases at J, leaving 20 bases unmatched. Germline assignment: CDR1 SQVTM and CDR2 ANQGSEA. This CDR3 comprises 17 residues. The DNA for the CDR3 is TGCAGCGCCGCCGGATTTATCGGGACTAGGAGACTCAATGAGCAGTTCTTC. Its protein is CSAAGFIGTRRLNEQFF.

To note about this clone: This specimen includes other DNA sequences encoding the same CDR3. V gene TRBV29-1 combines with J gene TRBJ2-7; no clear D gene. With 4 bases removed from V and 2 bases from J, the gap between germline ends came to 9 bases. CDR3 length: 12 residues. Germline V CDR1 and CDR2: SQVTM, ANQGSEA. CDR3 nucleotide sequence: TGCAGCGTTGTGGACGGAACCTACGAGCAGTACTTC. Translation gives CSVVDGTYEQYF.

V usage is TRBV7-9 and J usage is TRBJ2-3, with 11 nucleotides matching TRBD2. Looked up from germline, CDR1 is SEHNR and CDR2 is FQNEAQ (reference sequence). The J segment lost 6 bases and the V segment lost 4 bases, leaving 6 bases of the junction unmatched. This CDR3 comprises 15 residues. The CDR3, as DNA: TGTGCCAGCAGCTACATAGCGGGAGGGCGGGATACGCAGTATTTT. Translated, it gives CASSYIAGGRDTQYF.

The rearrangement links TRBV29-1 to TRBJ2-1; D unclear. The CDR3 extends over 17 amino acids. Trimming took off 7 bases at V and 0 bases at J, with 22 bases between the two ends. Germline V CDR1 and CDR2: SQVTM, ANQGSEA. CDR3 region: CSALVVETLYSYNEQFF. CDR3 DNA: TGCAGCGCCCTCGTTGTAGAGACTCTCTACTCCTACAATGAGCAGTTCTTC.

This clone was observed a single time. The rearrangement joins TRBV7-5 to TRBJ2-7; the table's TRBD2 call for D was not verified on the DNA. TRBV7-5 is listed as a pseudogene. CDR3 size: 15 residues. The CDR3 loop is CVRSLGLAGGYEQYF. DNA of the CDR3: TGTGTCAGAAGCTTAGGATTAGCGGGAGGATACGAGCAGTACTTC.

This chain connects TRBV10-1 to TRBJ1-1, with TRBD1 matching over 7 bases. The CDR3 covers 13 residues. Trimming cost V 3 bases and J 6 bases; bases outside gene matches: 4. CDR1 WNHNN and CDR2 SYGVQD come from the germline V gene (reference sequence). The CDR3 sequence: CASSEAGGAEAFF. For the CDR3, the DNA is TGCGCCAGCAGTGAAGCAGGGGGGGCTGAAGCTTTCTTT.

CDR3 region: CASSLEQGDYEQYF. The CDR3, as DNA: TGTGCCAGCAGCTTAGAACAGGGGGACTACGAGCAGTACTTC. The genes are TRBV7-9 and TRBJ2-7; the match to TRBD1 covers 8 bases. The CDR3 extends over 14 amino acids. Germline CDR1 and CDR2: SEHNR and FQNEAQ (reference sequence). The V and J ends lost 1 base and 3 bases, in that order; junction bases with no gene match: 2.

The chain carries TRBV19 and TRBJ2-7; D unclear. Per germline, CDR1 LNHDA and CDR2 SQIVND (reference sequence). Between the trimmed V and J ends, which lost 5 bases and 2 bases, there was a span of 10 bases. The CDR3 runs to 13 residues. The DNA of the CDR3 is TGTGCCAGTAGTTTTGACGAGACCTACGAGCAGTACTTC. Translated, it gives CASSFDETYEQYF.

This rearrangement joins TRBV30 to TRBJ2-1, with D possibly being TRBD2 (6 bases). Germline lookup yields CDR1 GTSNPN and CDR2 SVGIG (reference sequence). This CDR3 is 14 amino acids long. Trimming pared 0 bases from V and 7 bases from J, leaving 13 bases between. The CDR3: CAWSVDSSENEQFF. The CDR3 DNA sequence: TGTGCCTGGAGTGTAGACTCTAGCGAAAATGAGCAGTTCTTC.

The gene calls are TRBV7-9 and TRBJ2-3; the D is unclear. This CDR3 has 12 amino acids. The germline V gene encodes CDR1 SEHNR and CDR2 FQNEAQ (reference sequence). V was clipped by 8 bases and J by 2 bases, with 8 bases between them. CDR3 residues: CASHLDTDTQYF. CDR3 DNA sequence: TGTGCCAGCCACTTAGACACAGATACGCAGTATTTT.

A remark on this clone: Other DNA sequences in the sample encode the same CDR3. CDR3 bases: TGTGCCAGCAGCGCCGGACAGGGGTTGTTGGACGAGCAGTACTTC. Its translation: CASSAGQGLLDEQYF. The V and J genes are TRBV7-9 and TRBJ2-7, with 9 nucleotides matching TRBD1. The germline gives CDR1 SEHNR, CDR2 FQNEAQ (reference sequence). The junction had 10 bases not matched to a gene; V was cut back by 5 bases and J by 5 bases. The CDR3 covers 15 residues.

The chain is built from TRBV25-1 and TRBJ2-7; TRBD1 matches 8 bases. Germline V lookup: CDR1 MGHDK, CDR2 SYGVNS. The CDR3 is made up of 13 amino acids. Losses at the gene ends were 4 bases for V and 3 bases for J; bases not matched to a gene: 2. The CDR3 bases are TGTGCCAGCAGTGCCGGACAGGGCTACGAGCAGTACTTC. It specifies CASSAGQGYEQYF.

This clone has just a few counts. The rearrangement links TRBV6-4 to TRBJ2-1, with D perhaps matching TRBD2 (6 bases). The CDR3 runs 17 residues. CDR1 and CDR2 from the germline V gene are MRHNA and SNTAGT. V was cut by 0 bases and J by 0 bases, with 12 bases left in between. The CDR3 is CASSDSASESSYNEQFF. For the CDR3, the DNA is TGTGCCAGCAGTGACTCCGCTAGCGAGAGCTCCTACAATGAGCAGTTCTTC.

The chain couples TRBV7-2 to TRBJ2-7; a weak D match, TRBD1 (5 bases). Germline V gene lookup returns CDR1 SGHTA and CDR2 FQGNSA. CDR3 length: 17 amino acids. V lost 1 base and J 0 bases, leaving 16 bases between the germline ends. The CDR3: CASSLDSWGSFSYEQYF. The CDR3 DNA sequence: TGTGCCAGCAGCTTAGATTCGTGGGGCAGCTTCTCCTACGAGCAGTACTTC.

CDR3 in amino acids: CASSRGYEQYF. The DNA of the CDR3 is TGCGCCAGCAGCCGGGGTTACGAGCAGTACTTC. The chain uses TRBV4-1 and TRBJ2-7, with no clear D. The V gene lost 4 bases and the J gene lost 4 bases, with 5 bases spanning the gap. The CDR3 covers 11 residues. Per the germline V gene, CDR1 is MGHRA and CDR2 is YSYEKL.

This clone was recorded once. The gene calls are TRBV29-1 and TRBJ2-7; D gene unclear. Trimming removed 5 bases at V and 5 bases at J, with 13 bases between. The CDR3 length is 12 residues. Germline-derived CDR1 and CDR2 are SQVTM and ANQGSEA. For the CDR3, the DNA is TGCAGCGTTTTCCTACCGGGCGACGAGCAGTACTTC. Protein sequence: CSVFLPGDEQYF.

The J gene is TRBJ2-7, the V gene TRBV7-9; 11 nucleotides align to TRBD2. The germline CDR1 and CDR2 sequences are SEHNR and FQNEAQ (reference sequence). The V and J ends lost 4 bases and 4 bases, in that order; junction bases with no gene match: 9. This CDR3 region has 16 residues. CDR3 sequence: CASSSHSGRVVYEQYF. The CDR3 bases are TGTGCCAGCAGCTCCCATAGCGGGAGGGTTGTATACGAGCAGTACTTC.

CDR3 loop: CASSPIPSFLYGYTF. CDR3 in DNA: TGTGCCAGCAGTCCCATCCCCAGTTTCCTGTATGGCTACACCTTC. V is TRBV27 and J is TRBJ1-2; D uncertain. V was cut by 5 bases and J by 5 bases, with 18 bases left in between. From germline, CDR1 is MNHEY and CDR2 SMNVEV (reference sequence). The CDR3 spans 15 residues.

On this clone itself: Other DNA variants within this sample encode the same CDR3. The J gene is TRBJ2-7, the V gene TRBV18; D is ambiguous. Trimming shortened V by 3 bases and J by 0 bases, and 3 bases separated the two germline ends. The CDR3 runs to 12 residues. From germline, CDR1 is KGHSH and CDR2 LQKENI. CDR3 protein: CASSPSSYEQYF. As DNA, the CDR3 is TGTGCCAGCTCACCGAGCTCCTACGAGCAGTACTTC.

V and J are TRBV27 and TRBJ2-7; TRBD2 is a possible D gene (5 bases). CDR1 is MNHEY, CDR2 SMNVEV, per germline (reference sequence). The CDR3 runs 14 residues. The V gene lost 5 bases and the J gene lost 7 bases, with 18 bases spanning the gap. CDR3 protein: CASSERLNGGEQYF. CDR3 DNA sequence: TGTGCCAGCAGTGAACGACTAAATGGAGGAGAGCAGTACTTC.

The chain uses TRBV7-9 and TRBJ2-7, with TRBD2 as a possible D gene (5 bases). The CDR3 spans 17 residues. Trimming cost V 1 base and J 3 bases, with 19 bases left between them. Germline V gives CDR1 SEHNR, CDR2 FQNEAQ (reference sequence). The CDR3 here is CASSLVGGRSPIYEQYF. The CDR3 DNA sequence: TGTGCCAGCAGCTTAGTAGGAGGCAGGAGCCCGATCTACGAGCAGTACTTC.

As concerns this clone: This CDR3 is also generated by other DNA sequences in the sample. This chain connects TRBV9 to TRBJ2-7, with 11 bases identical to TRBD1. In germline, CDR1 is SGDLS, CDR2 YYNGEE. Trimming removed 3 bases from V and 3 bases from J; junction bases left unmatched: 5. The CDR3 runs to 15 residues. The CDR3 DNA reads TGTGCCAGCAGCGCAGGACAGGGGGCGGGCTACGAGCAGTACTTC. Protein: CASSAGQGAGYEQYF.

The gene calls are TRBV7-2 and TRBJ2-7; tentatively, D is TRBD2 (5 bases). CDR1 is SGHTA, CDR2 FQGNSA, per germline. The CDR3 has 13 residues. Trimming pared 5 bases from V and 5 bases from J, leaving 13 bases between. Written as DNA, the CDR3 is TGTGCCAGCAGCCCGGTGAGAGGGAACGAGCAGTACTTC. This translates into CASSPVRGNEQYF. The full variable domain, in which reference TRBV7-2 and TRBJ2-7 provide the parts outside the CDR3, is GAGVSQSPSNKVTEKGKDVELRCDPISGHTALYWYRQSLGQGLEFLIYFQGNSAPDKSGLPSDRFSAERTGGSVSTLTIQRTQQEDSAVYLCASSPVRGNEQYFGPGTRLTVT.